The entry below describes one T cell receptor beta chain. With V trimmed by 6 bases and J by 3 bases, 13 bases remained unmatched. The CDR3 consists of 16 residues. Germline loops: CDR1 MNHEY, CDR2 SMNVEV (reference sequence). The data belong to a study of blood T cell repertoires in COVID-19. Study-wide context: Material from acute and convalescent COVID-19 was sourced from the United States, Italy and Spain.

Recruitment covered under 25 US areas and drew participants whose ages spanned roughly 18 to 95 years. Participants' reported clinical history set cohort assignment. How the authors handled the data: For nucleated cells, counts were estimated from reference gene primer amplification. Using immunoSEQ multiplex PCR, the repertoire was profiled, and TCRdb retains in-frame clones only, with some absent. The V and J calls and clone size were taken over from that table, and D and trimming were inferred from the DNA. The sample yields a few hundred thousand clones, around nine tenths seen once. The specimen sequenced was PBMCs or T cells enriched from blood (not recorded which). This TCR came from a woman aged 50 to 65 who had recovered from COVID-19. This chain links TRBV27 with TRBJ1-2, with 7 bases identical to TRBD1. CDR3 residues: CASRSPSGGDYYGYTF. Written as DNA, the CDR3 is TGTGCCAGCAGATCCCCCTCAGGGGGAGATTACTATGGCTACACCTTC.